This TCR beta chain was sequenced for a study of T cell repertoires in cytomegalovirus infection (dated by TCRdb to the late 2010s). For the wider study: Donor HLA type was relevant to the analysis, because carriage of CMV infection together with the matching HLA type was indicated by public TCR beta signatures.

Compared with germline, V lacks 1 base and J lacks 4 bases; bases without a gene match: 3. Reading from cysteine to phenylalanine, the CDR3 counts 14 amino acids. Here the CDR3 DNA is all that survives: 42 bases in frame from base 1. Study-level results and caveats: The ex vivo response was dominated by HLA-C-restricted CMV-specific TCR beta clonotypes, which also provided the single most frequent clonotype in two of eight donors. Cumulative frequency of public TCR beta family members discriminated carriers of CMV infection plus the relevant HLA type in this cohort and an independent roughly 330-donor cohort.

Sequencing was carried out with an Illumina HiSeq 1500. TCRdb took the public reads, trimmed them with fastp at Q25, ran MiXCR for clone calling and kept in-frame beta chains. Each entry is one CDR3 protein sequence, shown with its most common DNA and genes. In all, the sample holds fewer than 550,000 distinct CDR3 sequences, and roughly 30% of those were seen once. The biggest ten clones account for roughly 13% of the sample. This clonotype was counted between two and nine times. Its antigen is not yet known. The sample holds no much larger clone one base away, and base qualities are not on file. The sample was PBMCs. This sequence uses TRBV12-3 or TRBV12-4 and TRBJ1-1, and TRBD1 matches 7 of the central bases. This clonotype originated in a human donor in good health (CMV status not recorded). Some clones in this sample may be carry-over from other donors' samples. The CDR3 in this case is CASSLGSGGTEAFF. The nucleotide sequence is TGTGCCAGCAGTTTAGGGTCAGGGGGCACTGAAGCTTTCTTT.